Shown below are 31 T cell receptor beta chains from a single sample sequenced in a study of blood T cell repertoires in COVID-19. Measured with immunoSEQ multiplex PCR; TCRdb has only the in-frame clones, and not every one. The top ten clones hold 4% to 5.5% of a sample with under 500,000 clones, about 89% of them seen once. The source material was peripheral blood. These receptors originate from a woman in her 30s with acute or convalescent COVID-19.

This chain joins TRBV11-2 and TRBJ2-5; 10 nucleotides agree with TRBD1. Per the germline V gene, CDR1 is SGHAT and CDR2 is FQNNGV. The CDR3 consists of 15 residues. Trimming cost V 5 bases and J 4 bases; bases outside gene matches: 7. Here the CDR3 reads CASSKMGQGLETQYF. The CDR3 DNA is TGTGCCAGCAGCAAGATGGGACAGGGGCTAGAGACCCAGTACTTC.

This clone was detected once. The J gene is TRBJ1-2, the V gene TRBV30; no clear D gene. Trimming stripped 4 bases from V and 6 bases from J, with 15 bases between. Germline V gives CDR1 GTSNPN, CDR2 SVGIG (reference sequence). This CDR3 is 13 amino acids long. In DNA, the CDR3 is TGTGCCTGGACTGGGAGCCGTGAGGATGGCTACACCTTC. It specifies CAWTGSREDGYTF.

This chain connects TRBV13 to TRBJ1-6; D is unclear. Germline lookup yields CDR1 PRHDT and CDR2 FYEKMQ (reference sequence). The CDR3 is made up of 13 amino acids. Trimming took off 5 bases at V and 9 bases at J, with 11 bases between the two ends. Written as DNA, the CDR3 is TGTGCCAGCAGCCCGAGTTCCGTTTCACCCCTCCACTTT. It is translated as CASSPSSVSPLHF.

The chain combines TRBV28 with TRBJ1-1; D possibly corresponds to TRBD1 (6 bases). Trimming shortened V by 6 bases and J by 2 bases, and 13 bases separated the two germline ends. CDR1 MDHEN and CDR2 SYDVKM come from the germline V gene. The CDR3 has 14 amino acids. Here the CDR3 reads CASSPNRDNTEAFF. CDR3 sequence (DNA): TGTGCCAGCAGCCCCAACAGGGATAACACTGAAGCTTTCTTT.

The chain is built from TRBV12-3 or TRBV12-4 and TRBJ2-7; 8 nucleotides align to TRBD1. With 5 bases clipped from V and 2 bases from J, the junction kept 2 bases outside the gene matches. There are 13 residues in the CDR3. The CDR3 nucleotides are TGTGCCAGCAGTCGGACAGGGCCCTACGAGCAGTACTTC. The encoded protein is CASSRTGPYEQYF.

CDR3 in amino acids: CASSSGLWDEKLFF. DNA for the CDR3: TGTGCCAGCAGCTCAGGGCTCTGGGATGAAAAACTGTTTTTT. J is TRBJ1-4 and V is TRBV11-2; D is perhaps TRBD1 (5 bases). Germline V gene lookup returns CDR1 SGHAT and CDR2 FQNNGV. V dropped 4 bases and J dropped 6 bases, with 12 bases sitting between them. This CDR3 has 14 amino acids.

CDR3: CATSGQGYEQYF. The CDR3 DNA is TGTGCCACCAGTGGACAGGGCTACGAGCAGTACTTC. V and J are TRBV24-1 and TRBJ2-7; TRBD1 matches 7 bases. J lost 3 bases, V lost 5 bases, and 0 bases had no gene match. The CDR3 spans 12 residues. Germline V gene lookup returns CDR1 KGHDR and CDR2 SFDVKD.

The chain couples TRBV15 to TRBJ1-5, with a weak D call TRBD1 (6 bases). V was shortened by 1 base and J by 7 bases, with 11 bases between the two germline ends. This CDR3 comprises 14 residues. CDR1 and CDR2 (germline): LNHNV, YYDKDF (reference sequence). CDR3 sequence: CATSRGTEIQPQHF. Written as DNA, the CDR3 is TGTGCCACCAGCAGAGGGACAGAAATCCAGCCCCAGCATTTT.

This sequence joins TRBV27 and TRBJ2-6; TRBD2 matches at 7 bases. Trimming took 6 bases from V and 2 from J; bases not matched to a gene: 4. CDR3 length: 15 amino acids. Germline CDR1 reads MNHEY; CDR2 reads SMNVEV (reference sequence). In DNA form, the CDR3 reads TGTGCCAGCAGCTATGGGGGGGCTGGGGCCAACGTCCTGACTTTC. This encodes CASSYGGAGANVLTF.

The V and J genes are TRBV4-1 and TRBJ2-7; D is unclear. The CDR3 is 15 residues long. Germline V gives CDR1 MGHRA, CDR2 YSYEKL. V was clipped by 0 bases and J by 4 bases, with 13 bases between them. The CDR3, as DNA: TGCGCCAGCAGCCAAGAGGTGTCACTACCTTACGAGCAGTACTTC. Translated, it gives CASSQEVSLPYEQYF.

The rearrangement joins TRBV20-1 to TRBJ1-2; no clear D gene. CDR1 DFQATT and CDR2 SNEGSKA come from the germline V gene (reference sequence). V was trimmed by 3 bases and J by 3 bases, leaving 8 bases between them. The CDR3 sequence is 12 residues long. The CDR3 sequence is CSASPRYYGYTF. The CDR3, as DNA: TGCAGTGCTAGTCCCAGGTACTATGGCTACACCTTC.

This rearrangement joins TRBV5-5 to TRBJ2-7, with TRBD1 matching over 9 bases. CDR1 and CDR2 from the germline V gene are SGHKS and YYEKEE (reference sequence). The junction had 8 bases not matched to a gene; V was cut back by 4 bases and J by 6 bases. The CDR3 length is 14 residues. The CDR3 DNA reads TGTGCCAGCAGCGGGGGGGACAGGGATGCCGAGCAGTACTTC. This encodes CASSGGDRDAEQYF.

The chain employs TRBV4-1 and TRBJ2-6; D is perhaps TRBD2 (6 bases). The CDR3 is made up of 17 amino acids. Germline lookup yields CDR1 MGHRA and CDR2 YSYEKL. Trimming left V 1 base short and J 1 base short, with 11 bases between. Here the CDR3 DNA reads TGCGCCAGCAGCCAAGGGGCGGGGAGATCTGGGGCCAACGTCCTGACTTTC. Encoded protein: CASSQGAGRSGANVLTF.

The J gene is TRBJ2-7, the V gene TRBV6-5, with a possible D match to TRBD1 (5 bases). CDR3 length equals 14 residues. Trimming removed 5 bases from V and 7 bases from J, with 18 bases in between. The germline V gene has CDR1 MNHEY and CDR2 SVGAGI. The CDR3 here is CASSTLDKQAEQYF. The CDR3, as DNA: TGTGCCAGCAGTACCCTGGATAAACAGGCGGAGCAGTACTTC.

The chain combines TRBV5-1 with TRBJ2-2, with D possibly being TRBD1 (5 bases). The CDR3 extends over 15 amino acids. V was cut by 5 bases and J by 1 base, with 12 bases left in between. The germline gives CDR1 SGHRS, CDR2 YFSETQ. The CDR3 nucleotides are TGCGCCAGCAGTCCCCATAGGGGGAACACCGGGGAGCTGTTTTTT. Translated: CASSPHRGNTGELFF.

The J gene is TRBJ2-1, the V gene TRBV5-6; 10 nucleotides line up with TRBD2. Per germline, CDR1 SGHDT and CDR2 YYEEEE. J gave up 4 bases and V 4 bases, and 8 bases lay outside the gene matches. The CDR3 consists of 16 residues. CDR3 nucleotides: TGTGCCAGCAGCGGTGGACTAGCGGACTTATACAATGAGCAGTTCTTC. Its protein is CASSGGLADLYNEQFF.

The chain joins TRBV7-8 to TRBJ2-7; TRBD2 is a possible D gene (5 bases). Trimming took off 9 bases at V and 0 bases at J, with 6 bases between the two ends. The germline V gene has CDR1 SGHVS and CDR2 FQNEAQ. The CDR3 covers 11 residues. The CDR3 region is CASGSSYEQYF. CDR3 nucleotides: TGTGCCAGTGGGAGCTCCTACGAGCAGTACTTC.

This sequence joins TRBV20-1 and TRBJ2-2, with D possibly being TRBD2 (6 bases). Trimming took off 3 bases at V and 4 bases at J, with 9 bases between the two ends. The germline CDR1 and CDR2 sequences are DFQATT and SNEGSKA (reference sequence). The CDR3 loop spans 13 amino acids. In DNA, the CDR3 is TGCAGTGCTAGTCTGACTAGCACCGGGGAGCTGTTTTTT. Encoded protein: CSASLTSTGELFF.

This rearrangement joins TRBV27 to TRBJ2-1; D call uncertain. CDR1 and CDR2 (germline): MNHEY, SMNVEV (reference sequence). The CDR3 runs 14 residues. V lost 5 bases and J 2 bases, leaving 10 bases between the germline ends. CDR3 sequence: CASSLPVTYNEQFF. The CDR3 bases are TGTGCCAGCAGTCTCCCCGTTACCTACAATGAGCAGTTCTTC.

This chain uses TRBV6-5 with TRBJ1-1; a possible D gene is TRBD1 (5 bases). CDR1 and CDR2 from the germline V gene are MNHEY and SVGAGI. V lost 10 bases and J 1 base, leaving 16 bases between the germline ends. The CDR3 has 14 amino acids. The DNA of the CDR3 is TGTGCCACCCGGGGGTCGGGCCCGAACACTGAAGCTTTCTTT. The encoded protein is CATRGSGPNTEAFF.

The chain links TRBV19 to TRBJ2-7, with no clear D. The V gene lost 3 bases and the J gene lost 1 base, with 13 bases spanning the gap. CDR1 LNHDA and CDR2 SQIVND come from the germline V gene (reference sequence). CDR3 length equals 15 residues. The CDR3 DNA reads TGTGCCAGTAGTATGGATGGCAGGCCGTCCTACGAGCAGTACTTC. Protein: CASSMDGRPSYEQYF. Supplemented by reference TRBV19 and TRBJ2-7, the full variable domain reads DGGITQSPKYLFRKEGQNVTLSCEQNLNHDAMYWYRQDPGQGLRLIYYSQIVNDFQKGDIAEGYSVSREKKESFPLTVTSAQKNPTAFYLCASSMDGRPSYEQYFGPGTRLTVT.

V gene TRBV4-1 combines with J gene TRBJ2-4; perhaps TRBD1 as D (7 bases). The CDR3 consists of 21 residues. Germline V gives CDR1 MGHRA, CDR2 YSYEKL. Trimming cost V 4 bases and J 0 bases, with 28 bases left between them. CDR3 sequence reads: CASSPRSYEEGAVKAKNIQYF. For the CDR3, the DNA is TGCGCCAGCAGCCCGCGAAGCTATGAGGAGGGGGCGGTCAAAGCCAAAAACATTCAGTACTTC.

J is TRBJ2-2 and V is TRBV2, with D unclear. V lost 3 bases and J lost 5, with 10 bases in between. Germline CDR1 and CDR2: SNHLY and FYNNEI. This CDR3 region has 14 residues. Written as DNA, the CDR3 is TGTGCCAGCAGTGATATTAGTAGTACCGGGGAGCTGTTTTTT. As protein: CASSDISSTGELFF.

The chain joins TRBV4-1 to TRBJ2-7; 8 bases are shared with TRBD2. V lost 0 bases, J lost 3 bases, and 10 bases stayed unmatched. Germline lookup yields CDR1 MGHRA and CDR2 YSYEKL. The CDR3 runs 17 residues. The CDR3 sequence: CASSQEFREGKSYEQYF. The CDR3 DNA follows: TGCGCCAGCAGCCAAGAATTCCGGGAGGGAAAAAGCTACGAGCAGTACTTC.

J is TRBJ2-1 and V is TRBV12-5; D remains ambiguous. Germline values: CDR1 LGHNT, CDR2 FRNRAP. The CDR3 covers 12 residues. Trimming took 0 bases from V and 8 from J, leaving 5 bases between them. In DNA, the CDR3 is TGTGCTAGTGGTTTGGTACTGGATGAGCAGTTCTTC. Protein: CASGLVLDEQFF.

This clone was seen a single time. The gene calls are TRBV3-1 (or the pseudogene TRBV3-2) and TRBJ1-6; 8 positions match TRBD1. The CDR3 contains 15 residues. Germline trimming cut 0 bases from V and 10 bases from J; bases unmatched to any gene: 5. Germline V gene lookup returns CDR1 LGHDT and CDR2 YNNKEL (reference sequence). CDR3 in amino acids: CASSQERTGGSPLHF. DNA of the CDR3: TGTGCCAGCAGCCAAGAACGAACAGGGGGATCACCCCTCCACTTT.

The CDR3 region is CASIGTSGLNEQFF. As DNA, the CDR3 is TGTGCCAGCATCGGGACTAGCGGCTTAAATGAGCAGTTCTTC. The rearrangement links TRBV6-5 to TRBJ2-1; 11 positions agree with TRBD2. CDR1 and CDR2 (germline): MNHEY, SVGAGI. The V segment lost 7 bases and the J segment 7 bases; nucleotides outside the gene matches: 6. CDR3 length: 14 amino acids.

This clone was found a few times. This chain connects TRBV5-1 to TRBJ1-6; a possible D gene is TRBD1 (6 bases). V lost 3 bases to trimming and J lost 0 bases, with 13 bases between them. Germline V CDR1 and CDR2: SGHRS, YFSETQ. This CDR3 comprises 17 residues. CDR3 amino acids: CASSSGQTSSYNSPLHF. CDR3 in DNA: TGCGCCAGCAGCTCCGGACAGACGAGCTCCTATAATTCACCCCTCCACTTT.

V usage is TRBV19 and J usage is TRBJ1-5; TRBD1 agrees at 11 bases. The CDR3 sequence is 15 residues long. J gave up 7 bases and V 6 bases, and 8 bases lay outside the gene matches. Germline values: CDR1 LNHDA, CDR2 SQIVND (reference sequence). CDR3 coding DNA: TGTGCCAGTAGCGCTCGGACAGGGGGCAGCCAGCCCCAGCATTTT. Translation gives CASSARTGGSQPQHF.

CDR3 in amino acids: CASSFSRDSYNEQFF. The CDR3 region has the DNA TGTGCCAGCAGTTTCTCCAGGGACTCCTACAATGAGCAGTTCTTC. This rearrangement joins TRBV2 to TRBJ2-1, with D possibly TRBD1 on 5 matching bases. The CDR3 loop spans 15 amino acids. Germline V gene sequence: CDR1 SNHLY, CDR2 FYNNEI. The V end was cut by 5 bases, the J end by 0 bases, with 11 bases between.

J is TRBJ1-1 and V is TRBV4-1, with D possibly matching TRBD1 (5 bases). Germline lookup yields CDR1 MGHRA and CDR2 YSYEKL. V dropped 3 bases and J dropped 3 bases, with 14 bases sitting between them. This CDR3 has 15 residues. As DNA, the CDR3 is TGCGCCAGCAGCCACGGCGGGGGACTATACACTGAAGCTTTCTTT. Its protein product is CASSHGGGLYTEAFF.